This T cell receptor (beta chain) was captured in a study of shared clonotypes between healthy human individuals. Study findings and constraints: Clonotypes shared by all four sorted-subset donors had higher generation probabilities than non-shared clonotypes. Naive subsets generally exceeded memory subsets in estimated richness.

Per germline, CDR1 MGHRA and CDR2 YSYEKL. V was pared by 4 bases and J by 1 base, with 10 bases between. The CDR3 has 15 amino acids. Naive-designated CD8 cells lacked CD45RO, were positively enriched for CCR7, and omitted terminally differentiated effector memory CD45RA+ cells. About this clone itself: As yet, its antigen is unknown.

An even split of each subset's genomic DNA across several immunoSEQ plates was performed. TCRdb keeps only in-frame clones here, not all; method: immunoSEQ multiplex PCR. The sample shows roughly 2.1 million clones, 85% to 95% of them seen only once. The clonotype comes from a man aged 18 to 29 in good health. Some clones in this sample may be carry-over from other donors' samples. The rearrangement uses TRBV4-1 and TRBJ1-4; the D is unclear. The sample comprised naive CD8+ T cells from PBMCs. The CDR3 bases are TGCGCCAGCAGCCGAGTTGGGTTAACTAATGAAAAACTGTTTTTT. It codes for CASSRVGLTNEKLFF.